This TCR beta chain was retrieved from a study of technical replicates of blood from a handful of donors (dated 2017 in TCRdb). This clone has more than one count but fewer than ten. It has no known antigen specificity. Within one base of it there is no much larger clone, and no base qualities were kept. Taken from cysteine to phenylalanine, the CDR3 has 15 residues. The read is trimmed to its CDR3 DNA, 45 bases read in frame from base 1. As encoded in the germline V gene, CDR1 is MGHRA while CDR2 is YSYEKL. Trimmed from V: 0 bases; trimmed from J: 7 bases; junction bases lacking a gene match: 4. The method behind the library was the immunoSEQ multiplex PCR assay. In TCRdb, the immuneACCESS table is reduced to in-frame sequences with V and J assigned. These tables do not hold every clone; where another copy was compared, an unresolved V gene accounts for under half, and the others remain unexplained. Here the sample has tens of thousands of clones; 85% to 95% occur a single time. 0.25% of the sample comes from the top ten.

Sequencing was performed on T cells isolated from PBMCs. The sequence was obtained from a human donor in good health. The chain employs TRBV4-1 and TRBJ1-5; TRBD1 lines up with 9 middle nucleotides. The CDR3 protein sequence reads: CASSQDWDRVQPQHF. Here is the DNA: TGCGCCAGCAGCCAAGATTGGGACAGGGTCCAGCCCCAGCATTTT.